This T cell receptor beta chain was identified in a study of radiotherapy plus CTLA-4 blockade in lung cancer. The data were produced by immunoSEQ multiplex PCR, yet TCRdb's version contains in-frame clones alone and is incomplete. The table includes some 100,000 clones, over 75% detected once. This clone was observed a handful of times. The source is a human donor with non-small cell lung cancer that progressed on radiotherapy plus ipilimumab. The sample was peripheral blood, taken from a patient treated with radiotherapy plus ipilimumab.

CDR3 sequence reads: CASSPGQMNTEAFF. The CDR3 DNA reads as TGTGCCAGCAGTCCGGGACAGATGAACACTGAAGCTTTCTTT. The V gene is TRBV2, the J gene TRBJ1-1, with TRBD1 matching over 7 bases. Per germline, CDR1 SNHLY and CDR2 FYNNEI. The CDR3 runs to 14 residues. V lost 5 bases and J lost 0; bases outside the gene matches: 3.